A selection of T cell receptor beta chains follows, all from one sample in a study of graft-versus-host responses after intestinal transplantation. These TCRs are of unknown antigen specificity. Here immunoSEQ multiplex PCR was the method, and the copy in TCRdb shows in-frame clones only, minus some. The sample has about 50,000 clones; over 90% are singletons. The source was unstimulated CD4+ T cells sorted from spleen or lymph node cells, collected before transplant. All receptors come from a human donor who was the organ donor for an intestinal transplant. CDR3s include the opening cysteine and the closing phenylalanine or tryptophan. A D gene is named only where the DNA matches it firmly.

CASSTQREDTGELFF TRBV11-3 TRBD2
CASSYRGGEETQYF TRBV7-9 .
CASSPQGSYEQYF TRBV14 .
CASSPWEGMETQYF TRBV7-2 TRBD2
CASSQVVDRATKAFF TRBV4-3 TRBD1
CASSTLTGVLNEQFF TRBV19 TRBD1
CASSFITGSGVYEQYF TRBV7-4 .
CASSPKSGAYNEQFF TRBV28 TRBD2
CTSSQERERTQYF TRBV1 .
CASSPGQGLNSNQPQHF TRBV5-1 TRBD1
CASSLGGYLSSYNEQFF TRBV23-1 .
CASSMVRGALHTQYF TRBV19 TRBD2
CATSRDLGAGGRETQYF TRBV15 TRBD1
CASSLAILDTQYF TRBV7-2 .
CASSYSTGAYEQYF TRBV6-6 .
CASTPRQGLAKNIQYF TRBV2 .
CASSLAGGTNTEAFF TRBV7-2 .
CASSYHGSGRPEQYF TRBV6-6 TRBD2
CASSPAGRTYEQYF TRBV7-9 .
CASKPGANNEQFF TRBV6-5 .
CASTQGRVVYEQYF TRBV2 TRBD2
CAWSSDRGASQPQHF TRBV30 TRBD1
CASRDRGLSEKLFF TRBV19 TRBD1